The source of this TCR beta chain is a study of blood T cell repertoires in COVID-19. Study as a whole: T cells, B-cell-depleted T cells, or PBMCs provided the cDNA or gDNA that served as material.

TCRdb's copy holds only in-frame clones and misses some; the assay was immunoSEQ multiplex PCR. The sample has around 160,000 clones; about 90% are singletons. The CDR3 is 15 residues long. Germline CDR1 MNHEY, CDR2 SVGAGI. V gave up 6 bases and J gave up 4 bases; unmatched junction bases: 6. V is TRBV6-5 and J is TRBJ2-1; 10 bases line up with TRBD2. This TCR derives from a human donor in a cohort sampled during active COVID-19. Sequencing input: peripheral blood. The CDR3 nucleotides are TGTGCCAGCAGATTCGGACTAGCGGATTACAATGAGCAGTTCTTC. The encoded protein is CASRFGLADYNEQFF.